This T cell receptor beta chain appears in the sequencing data of a study of shared T cell receptors in the human thymus. With respect to this clone: The germline gene is not matched at one end of the junction; a read error may be the cause.

CDR3 size: 13 residues. CDR1 is LNHDA, CDR2 SQIVND, per germline (reference sequence). Assay used: immunoSEQ multiplex PCR; TCRdb lists only in-frame clones, some missing. Here the sample spans 700,000 or so clones, 75% to 90% being singletons. This same sample was also part of a study on human thymus T cells. From that paper: Healthy Finnish infants undergoing corrective surgery for congenital heart defects provided the donor material. Corrective cardiac surgery supplied the resected thymus tissue. Gene usage (both V and J) appeared biased in thymic and blood repertoires. Overlap was high between thymic repertoires from unrelated individuals, as reported in related research.

The chain carries TRBV19 and TRBJ1-4, with unresolved D. Input material: thymocytes. This clonotype originated in a girl less than two years old with a congenital heart defect. CDR3 protein: CASIGVHREKPFF. CDR3 DNA: TGTGCCAGTATCGGGGTTCACCGTGAAAAACCGTTTTTT.